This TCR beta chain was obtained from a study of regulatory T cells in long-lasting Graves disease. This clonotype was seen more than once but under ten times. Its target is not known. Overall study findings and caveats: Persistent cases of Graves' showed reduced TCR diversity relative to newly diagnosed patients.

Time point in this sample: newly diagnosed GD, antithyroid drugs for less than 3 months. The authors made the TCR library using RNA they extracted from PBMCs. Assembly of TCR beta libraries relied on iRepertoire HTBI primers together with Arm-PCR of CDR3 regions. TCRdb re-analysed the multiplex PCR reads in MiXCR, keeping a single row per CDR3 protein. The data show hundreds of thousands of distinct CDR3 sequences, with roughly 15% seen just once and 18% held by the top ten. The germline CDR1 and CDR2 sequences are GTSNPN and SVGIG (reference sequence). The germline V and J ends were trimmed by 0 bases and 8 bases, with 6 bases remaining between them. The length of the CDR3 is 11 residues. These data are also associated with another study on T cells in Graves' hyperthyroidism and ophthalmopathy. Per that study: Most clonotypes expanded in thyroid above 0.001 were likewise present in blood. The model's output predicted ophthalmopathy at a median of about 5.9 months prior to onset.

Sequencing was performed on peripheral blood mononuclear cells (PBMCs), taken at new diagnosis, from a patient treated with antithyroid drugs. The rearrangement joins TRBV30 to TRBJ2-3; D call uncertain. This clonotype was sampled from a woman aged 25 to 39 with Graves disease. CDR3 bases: TGTGCCTGGAGTGTGGGTTCTACGCAGTATTTT. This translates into CAWSVGSTQYF.